This entry concerns a single T cell receptor (beta chain). This record belongs to a study of response to subunit inactivated influenza vaccine. This CDR3 region has 13 residues. Deletions cut 5 bases from V and 6 bases from J, with 14 bases between. Germline CDR1 MNHEY, CDR2 SVGEGT. One entry per CDR3 protein results from TCRdb running MiXCR on the RT-PCR reads. The sample has 500,000 to 600,000 distinct CDR3 sequences, around 11% seen once. The data were also submitted as part of a second study, on T cells expressing NK-cell markers. In that study: Libraries used 5'RACE template switching adding universal primer site and UMIs. According to the study, TCR beta repertoires originated from sorted CD3+CD56+NKG2C+, CD3+CD56+NKG2C- and CD3+CD56-NKG2C+ T cells. Among the eight sequenced donors, seven tested HCMV-seropositive and one tested seronegative. Also leading the CD3+CD56-NKG2C+ fraction in a few donors were these clonotypes.

This material consisted of PBMCs from blood, taken on the day of vaccination. The genes are TRBV6-2 or TRBV6-3 and TRBJ2-7; D is unclear. The receptor was isolated from a man between 45 and 60 years old who received an inactivated influenza vaccine. The CDR3 sequence: CASSPLGVGEQYF. The CDR3 nucleotides are TGTGCCAGCAGTCCCCTCGGTGTAGGCGAGCAGTACTTC.